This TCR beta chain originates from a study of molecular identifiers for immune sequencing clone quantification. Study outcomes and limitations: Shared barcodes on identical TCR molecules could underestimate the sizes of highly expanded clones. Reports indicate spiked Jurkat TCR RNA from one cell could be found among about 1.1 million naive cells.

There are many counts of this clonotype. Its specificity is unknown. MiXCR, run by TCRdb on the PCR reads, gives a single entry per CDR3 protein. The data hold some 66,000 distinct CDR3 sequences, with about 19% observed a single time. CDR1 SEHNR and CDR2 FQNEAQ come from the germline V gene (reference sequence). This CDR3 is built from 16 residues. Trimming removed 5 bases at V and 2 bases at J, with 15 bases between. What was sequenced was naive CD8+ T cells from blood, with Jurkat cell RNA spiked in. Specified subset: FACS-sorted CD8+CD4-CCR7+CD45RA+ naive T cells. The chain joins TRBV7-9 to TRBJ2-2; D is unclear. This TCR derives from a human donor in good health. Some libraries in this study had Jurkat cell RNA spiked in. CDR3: CASSPPRYSNTGELFF. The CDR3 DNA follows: TGTGCCAGCAGCCCCCCCCGGTACAGCAACACCGGGGAGCTGTTTTTT. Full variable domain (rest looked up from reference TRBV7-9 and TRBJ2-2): DTGVSQNPRHKITKRGQNVTFRCDPISEHNRLYWYRQTLGQGPEFLTYFQNEAQLEKSRLLSDRFSAERPKGSFSTLEIQRTEQGDSAMYLCASSPPRYSNTGELFFGEGSRLTVL.